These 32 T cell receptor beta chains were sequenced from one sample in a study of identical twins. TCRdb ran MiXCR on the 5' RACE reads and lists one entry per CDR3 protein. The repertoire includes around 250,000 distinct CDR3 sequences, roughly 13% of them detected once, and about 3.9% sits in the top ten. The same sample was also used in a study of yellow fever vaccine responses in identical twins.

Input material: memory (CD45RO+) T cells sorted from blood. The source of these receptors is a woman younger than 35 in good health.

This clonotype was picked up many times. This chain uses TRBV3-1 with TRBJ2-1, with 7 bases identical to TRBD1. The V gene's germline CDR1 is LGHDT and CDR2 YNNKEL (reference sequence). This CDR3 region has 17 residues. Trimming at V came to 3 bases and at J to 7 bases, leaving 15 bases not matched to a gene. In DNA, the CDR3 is TGTGCCAGCAGCCACATTCCGGGACAGAGAAGTACGAATGAGCAGTTCTTC. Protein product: CASSHIPGQRSTNEQFF.

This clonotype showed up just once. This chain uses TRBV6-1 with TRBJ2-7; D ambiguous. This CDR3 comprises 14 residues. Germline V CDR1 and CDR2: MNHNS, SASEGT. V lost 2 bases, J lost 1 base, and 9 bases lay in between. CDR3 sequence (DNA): TGTGCCAGCAGTGAATACACGAGGTCCTACGAGCAGTACTTC. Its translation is CASSEYTRSYEQYF.

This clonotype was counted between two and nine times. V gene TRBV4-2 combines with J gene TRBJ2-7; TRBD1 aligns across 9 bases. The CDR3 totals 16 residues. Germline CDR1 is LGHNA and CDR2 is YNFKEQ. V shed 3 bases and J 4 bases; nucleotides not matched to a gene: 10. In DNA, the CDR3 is TGTGCCAGCAGCCACATTCCCGGGACAGGGTCGTACGAGCAGTACTTC. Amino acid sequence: CASSHIPGTGSYEQYF.

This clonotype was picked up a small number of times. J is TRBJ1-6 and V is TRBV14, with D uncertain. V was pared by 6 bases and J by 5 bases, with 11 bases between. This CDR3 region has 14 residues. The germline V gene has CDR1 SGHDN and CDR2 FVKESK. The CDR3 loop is CASRRHRNNSPLHF. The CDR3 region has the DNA TGTGCCAGCAGACGCCATCGGAATAATTCACCCCTCCACTTT.

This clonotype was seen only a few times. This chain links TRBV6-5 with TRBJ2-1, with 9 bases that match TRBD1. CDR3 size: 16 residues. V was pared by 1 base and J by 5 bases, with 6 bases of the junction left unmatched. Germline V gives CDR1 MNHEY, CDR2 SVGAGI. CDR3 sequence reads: CASSYWGQGLHNEQFF. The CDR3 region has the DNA TGTGCCAGCAGTTACTGGGGACAGGGTCTGCACAATGAGCAGTTCTTC.

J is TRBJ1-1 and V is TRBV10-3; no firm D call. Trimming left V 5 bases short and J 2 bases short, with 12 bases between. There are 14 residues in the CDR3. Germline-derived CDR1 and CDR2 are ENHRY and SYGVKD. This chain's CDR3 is CAISTRTSNTEAFF. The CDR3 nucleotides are TGTGCCATCAGTACCCGGACCTCAAACACTGAAGCTTTCTTT.

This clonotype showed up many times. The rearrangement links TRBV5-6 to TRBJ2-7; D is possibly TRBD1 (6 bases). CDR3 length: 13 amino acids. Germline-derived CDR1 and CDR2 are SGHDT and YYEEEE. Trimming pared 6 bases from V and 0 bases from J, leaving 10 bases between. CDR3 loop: CASKRQDSYEQYF. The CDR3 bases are TGTGCCAGCAAGAGACAGGACTCCTACGAGCAGTACTTC.

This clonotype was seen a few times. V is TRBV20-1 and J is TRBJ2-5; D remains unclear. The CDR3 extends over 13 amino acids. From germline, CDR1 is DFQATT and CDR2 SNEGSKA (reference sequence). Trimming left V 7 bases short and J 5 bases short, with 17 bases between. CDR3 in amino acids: CSVLGGKPETQYF. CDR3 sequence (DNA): TGCAGTGTCCTAGGCGGAAAGCCGGAGACCCAGTACTTC.

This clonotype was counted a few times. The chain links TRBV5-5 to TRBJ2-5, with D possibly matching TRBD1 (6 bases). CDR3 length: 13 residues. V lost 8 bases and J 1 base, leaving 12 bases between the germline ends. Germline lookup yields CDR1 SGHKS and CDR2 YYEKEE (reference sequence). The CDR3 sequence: CASTRGGQETQYF. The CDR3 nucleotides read TGTGCCAGTACTAGAGGGGGCCAAGAGACCCAGTACTTC. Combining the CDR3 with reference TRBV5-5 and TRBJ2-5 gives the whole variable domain DAGVTQSPTHLIKTRGQQVTLRCSPISGHKSVSWYQQVLGQGPQFIFQYYEKEERGRGNFPDRFSARQFPNYSSELNVNALLLGDSALYLCASTRGGQETQYFGPGTRLLVL.

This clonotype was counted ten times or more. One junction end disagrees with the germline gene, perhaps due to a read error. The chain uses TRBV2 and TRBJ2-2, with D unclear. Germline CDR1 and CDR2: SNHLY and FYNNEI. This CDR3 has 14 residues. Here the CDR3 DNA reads TGTGCCAGCACTGAACAGCGTAACACCGGGGAGCTGTTTTTT. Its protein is CASTEQRNTGELFF.

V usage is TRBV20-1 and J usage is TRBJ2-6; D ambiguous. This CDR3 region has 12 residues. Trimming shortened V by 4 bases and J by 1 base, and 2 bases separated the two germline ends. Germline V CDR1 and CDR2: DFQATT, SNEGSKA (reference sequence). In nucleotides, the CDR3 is TGCAGTGCTAAGTCTGGGGCCAACGTCCTGACTTTC. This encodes CSAKSGANVLTF.

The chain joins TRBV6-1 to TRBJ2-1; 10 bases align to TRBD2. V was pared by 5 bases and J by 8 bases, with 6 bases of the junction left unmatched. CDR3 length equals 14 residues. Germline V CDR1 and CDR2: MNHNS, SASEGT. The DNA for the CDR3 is TGTGCCAGCAGTCTAGCGGGAGCATCTTATGAGCAGTTCTTC. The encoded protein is CASSLAGASYEQFF.

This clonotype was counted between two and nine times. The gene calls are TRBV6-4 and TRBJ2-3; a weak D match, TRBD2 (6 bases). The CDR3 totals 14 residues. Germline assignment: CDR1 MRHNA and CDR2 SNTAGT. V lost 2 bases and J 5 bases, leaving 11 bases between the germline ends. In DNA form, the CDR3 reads TGTGCCAGCAGTGACGGGACGCGGGGAGATACGCAGTATTTT. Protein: CASSDGTRGDTQYF.

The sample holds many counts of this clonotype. For the CDR3, the DNA is TGTGCCAGCAGTAGACAGGGAAAATCTGGAGCCTACGAGCAGTACTTC. It is translated as CASSRQGKSGAYEQYF. The chain recombines TRBV28 with TRBJ2-7, with 7 nucleotides matching TRBD1. This CDR3 comprises 16 residues. The germline CDR1 and CDR2 sequences are MDHEN and SYDVKM. The junction had 12 bases not matched to a gene; V was cut back by 5 bases and J by 2 bases. Using reference TRBV28 and TRBJ2-7 for the parts outside the CDR3, the full variable domain is DVKVTQSSRYLVKRTGEKVFLECVQDMDHENMFWYRQDPGLGLRLIYFSYDVKMKEKGDIPEGYSVSREKKERFSLILESASTNQTSMYLCASSRQGKSGAYEQYFGPGTRLTVT.

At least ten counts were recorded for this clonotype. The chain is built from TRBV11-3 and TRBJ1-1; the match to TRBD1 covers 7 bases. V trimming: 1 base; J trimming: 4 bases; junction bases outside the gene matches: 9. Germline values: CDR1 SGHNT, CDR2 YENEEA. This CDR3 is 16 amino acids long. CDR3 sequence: CASSLGYRGVGTEAFF. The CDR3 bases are TGTGCCAGCAGCTTAGGCTACAGGGGAGTGGGCACTGAAGCTTTCTTT.

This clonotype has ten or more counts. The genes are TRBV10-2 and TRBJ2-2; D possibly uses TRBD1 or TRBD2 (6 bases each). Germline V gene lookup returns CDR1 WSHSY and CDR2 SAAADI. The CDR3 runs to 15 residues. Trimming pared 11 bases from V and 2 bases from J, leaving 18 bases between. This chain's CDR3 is CAGSPRGPNTGELFF. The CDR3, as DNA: TGCGCCGGCTCCCCACGGGGGCCAAACACCGGGGAGCTGTTTTTT.

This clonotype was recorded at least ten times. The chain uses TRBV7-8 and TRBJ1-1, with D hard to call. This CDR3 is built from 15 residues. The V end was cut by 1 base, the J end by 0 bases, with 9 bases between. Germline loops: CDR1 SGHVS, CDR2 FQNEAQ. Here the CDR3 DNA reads TGTGCCAGCAGCTTAGGGACGGTCATGAACACTGAAGCTTTCTTT. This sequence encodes CASSLGTVMNTEAFF.

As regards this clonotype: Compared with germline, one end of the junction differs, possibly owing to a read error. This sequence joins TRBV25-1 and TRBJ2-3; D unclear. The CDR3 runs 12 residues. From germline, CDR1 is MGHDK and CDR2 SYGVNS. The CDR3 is CASSGSTDTQFF. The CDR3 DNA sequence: TGTGCCAGCAGTGGAAGCACAGATACGCAGTTTTTT.

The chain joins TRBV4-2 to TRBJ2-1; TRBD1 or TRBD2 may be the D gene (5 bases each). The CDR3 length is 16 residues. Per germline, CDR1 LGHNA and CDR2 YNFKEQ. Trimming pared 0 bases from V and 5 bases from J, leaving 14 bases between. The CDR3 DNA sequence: TGTGCCAGCAGCCAAGAGCTGGGTCGGGACCACAATGAGCAGTTCTTC. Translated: CASSQELGRDHNEQFF.

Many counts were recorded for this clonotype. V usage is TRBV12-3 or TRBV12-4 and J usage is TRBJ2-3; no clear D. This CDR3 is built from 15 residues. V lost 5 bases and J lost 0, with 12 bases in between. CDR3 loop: CASSPGGGSTDTQYF. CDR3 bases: TGTGCCAGCAGTCCAGGCGGCGGTAGCACAGATACGCAGTATTTT.

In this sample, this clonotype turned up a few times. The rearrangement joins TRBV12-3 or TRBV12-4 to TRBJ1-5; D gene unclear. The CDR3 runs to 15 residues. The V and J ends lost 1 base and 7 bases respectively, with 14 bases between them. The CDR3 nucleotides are TGTGCCAGCAGTTTAGGCAGTCTCTCGGGACAGCCCCAGCATTTT. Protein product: CASSLGSLSGQPQHF.

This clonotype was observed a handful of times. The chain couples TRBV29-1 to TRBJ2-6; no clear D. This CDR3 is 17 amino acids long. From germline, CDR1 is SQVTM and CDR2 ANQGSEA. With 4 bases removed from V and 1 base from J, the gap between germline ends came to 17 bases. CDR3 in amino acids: CSVGLGSVLSGANVLTF. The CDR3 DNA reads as TGCAGCGTTGGATTGGGCAGCGTTCTATCTGGGGCCAACGTCCTGACTTTC. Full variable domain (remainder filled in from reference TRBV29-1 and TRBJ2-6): SAVISQKPSRDICQRGTSLTIQCQVDSQVTMMFWYRQQPGQSLTLIATANQGSEATYESGFVIDKFPISRPNLTFSTLTVSNMSPEDSSIYLCSVGLGSVLSGANVLTFGAGSRLTVL.

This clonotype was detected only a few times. Here the CDR3 reads CASSTRGLPSGGVGTGELFF. DNA for the CDR3: TGTGCCAGCAGCACCCGCGGTCTCCCTAGCGGGGGCGTCGGCACCGGGGAGCTGTTTTTT. The gene calls are TRBV11-2 and TRBJ2-2; TRBD2 matches at 10 bases. CDR1 and CDR2 from the germline V gene are SGHAT and FQNNGV. J gave up 4 bases and V 5 bases, and 19 bases lay outside the gene matches. The CDR3 has 20 amino acids.

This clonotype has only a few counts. CDR3 sequence (DNA): TGCGCCAGCAGCTTGGATACAGGGCGATCCCAACTATTAGGCACAGATACGCAGTATTTT. This encodes CASSLDTGRSQLLGTDTQYF. The gene calls are TRBV5-1 and TRBJ2-3; D perhaps matches TRBD1 (6 bases). V lost 0 bases, J lost 1 base, and 24 bases lay in between. CDR1 is SGHRS, CDR2 YFSETQ, per germline. The CDR3 has 20 residues.

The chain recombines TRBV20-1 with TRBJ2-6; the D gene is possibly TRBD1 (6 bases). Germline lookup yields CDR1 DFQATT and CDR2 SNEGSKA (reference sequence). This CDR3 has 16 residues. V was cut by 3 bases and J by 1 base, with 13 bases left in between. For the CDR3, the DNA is TGCAGTGCTAGCCCGACAGGACCTTCTGGGGCCAACGTCCTGACTTTC. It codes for CSASPTGPSGANVLTF.

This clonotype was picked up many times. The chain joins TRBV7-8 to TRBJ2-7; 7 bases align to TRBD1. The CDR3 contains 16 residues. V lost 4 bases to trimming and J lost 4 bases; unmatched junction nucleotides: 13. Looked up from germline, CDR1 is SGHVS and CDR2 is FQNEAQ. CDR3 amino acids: CASSYRQGGGSYEQYF. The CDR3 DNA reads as TGTGCCAGCAGCTACCGACAGGGTGGGGGATCTTACGAGCAGTACTTC.

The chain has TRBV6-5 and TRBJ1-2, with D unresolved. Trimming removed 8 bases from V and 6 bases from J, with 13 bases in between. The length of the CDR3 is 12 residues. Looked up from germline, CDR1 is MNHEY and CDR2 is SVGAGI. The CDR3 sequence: CASGNREDGYTF. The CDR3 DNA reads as TGTGCCAGCGGAAATAGGGAGGATGGCTACACCTTC.

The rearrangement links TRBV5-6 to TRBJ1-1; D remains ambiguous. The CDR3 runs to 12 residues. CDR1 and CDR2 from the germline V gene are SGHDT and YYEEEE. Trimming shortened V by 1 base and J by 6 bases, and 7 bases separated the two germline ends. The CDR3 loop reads CASSLLDAEAFF. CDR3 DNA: TGTGCCAGCAGCTTGCTGGATGCTGAAGCTTTCTTT.

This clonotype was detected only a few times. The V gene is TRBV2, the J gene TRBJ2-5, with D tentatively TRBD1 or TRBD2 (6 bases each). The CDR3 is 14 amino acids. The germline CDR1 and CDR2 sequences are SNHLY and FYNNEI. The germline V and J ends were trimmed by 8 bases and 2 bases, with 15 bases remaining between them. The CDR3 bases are TGTGCCAGCGGGGGCCTAGCGTCTCAAGAGACCCAGTACTTC. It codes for CASGGLASQETQYF.

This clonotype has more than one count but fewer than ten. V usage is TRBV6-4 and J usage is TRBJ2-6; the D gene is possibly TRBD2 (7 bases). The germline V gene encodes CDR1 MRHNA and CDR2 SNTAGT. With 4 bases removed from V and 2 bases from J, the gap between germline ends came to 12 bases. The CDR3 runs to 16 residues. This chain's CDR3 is CASSVEGGAGANVLTF. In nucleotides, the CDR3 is TGTGCCAGCAGTGTCGAGGGGGGGGCTGGGGCCAACGTCCTGACTTTC.

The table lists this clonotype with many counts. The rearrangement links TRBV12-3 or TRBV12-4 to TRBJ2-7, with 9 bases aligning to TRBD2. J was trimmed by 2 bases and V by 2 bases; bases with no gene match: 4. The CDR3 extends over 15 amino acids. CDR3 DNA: TGTGCCAGCAGTTTACGGGCTAGCGGGGCCTACGAGCAGTACTTC. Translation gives CASSLRASGAYEQYF.

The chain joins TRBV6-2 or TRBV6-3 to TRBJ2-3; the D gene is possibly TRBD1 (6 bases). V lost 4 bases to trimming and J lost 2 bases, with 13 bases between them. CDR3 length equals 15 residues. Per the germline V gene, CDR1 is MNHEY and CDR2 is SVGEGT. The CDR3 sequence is CASSSTDRFTDTQYF. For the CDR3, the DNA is TGTGCCAGCAGTTCCACGGACAGATTCACAGATACGCAGTATTTT.